The 11 T cell receptor beta chains listed next were all sequenced from one sample in a study of T cell changes during pregnancy in multiple sclerosis. Profiled with immunoSEQ multiplex PCR; TCRdb holds only in-frame clones, not every one. The sample holds about 55,000 clones, 80% to 90% seen once. The sequencing here drew on CD4+ T cells from peripheral blood mononuclear cells, taken in the first trimester of pregnancy. The source is a female donor with multiple sclerosis, enrolled in a pregnancy study.

This clone showed up just once. The chain couples TRBV7-2 to TRBJ1-2; perhaps TRBD1 as D (5 bases). The germline V and J ends were trimmed by 0 bases and 0 bases, with 11 bases remaining between them. The CDR3 has 16 amino acids. Germline CDR1 SGHTA, CDR2 FQGNSA. DNA of the CDR3: TGTGCCAGCAGCTTAGCATCGCGGGGGACTAACTATGGCTACACCTTC. Its translation is CASSLASRGTNYGYTF. Combining the CDR3 with reference TRBV7-2 and TRBJ1-2 gives the whole variable domain GAGVSQSPSNKVTEKGKDVELRCDPISGHTALYWYRQSLGQGLEFLIYFQGNSAPDKSGLPSDRFSAERTGGSVSTLTIQRTQQEDSAVYLCASSLASRGTNYGYTFGSGTRLTVV.

The chain combines TRBV6-6 with TRBJ2-2; tentatively, D is TRBD1 (6 bases). The germline CDR1 and CDR2 sequences are MNHNY and SVGAGI (reference sequence). V lost 4 bases and J lost 4, with 10 bases in between. The CDR3 is 14 amino acids. The CDR3 is CASSSPGVTGELFF. The DNA of the CDR3 is TGTGCCAGCAGTTCTCCAGGGGTCACCGGGGAGCTGTTTTTT.

The chain links TRBV10-3 to TRBJ1-5; D unclear. CDR3 length: 13 amino acids. Trimming pared 5 bases from V and 5 bases from J, leaving 10 bases between. Germline lookup yields CDR1 ENHRY and CDR2 SYGVKD. The DNA of the CDR3 is TGTGCCATCAGTCGAGCGAACGATCAGCCCCAGCATTTT. It translates to CAISRANDQPQHF.

This chain uses TRBV5-5 with TRBJ2-6; D may be TRBD2 (6 bases). The CDR3 runs to 19 residues. Trimming removed 0 bases at V and 0 bases at J, with 16 bases between. Germline values: CDR1 SGHKS, CDR2 YYEKEE (reference sequence). The CDR3: CASSLGGFRLGSGANVLTF. The CDR3 nucleotides read TGTGCCAGCAGCTTGGGAGGGTTTAGACTAGGCTCTGGGGCCAACGTCCTGACTTTC.

The gene calls are TRBV7-2 and TRBJ2-3; 9 bases align to TRBD2. This CDR3 has 16 amino acids. The junction had 7 bases not matched to a gene; V was cut back by 2 bases and J by 4 bases. Germline V gives CDR1 SGHTA, CDR2 FQGNSA. The CDR3 coding sequence is TGTGCCAGCAGCTTACGGCGGGAGGGGGGAGCAGATACGCAGTATTTT. Its protein product is CASSLRREGGADTQYF.

This chain uses TRBV5-1 with TRBJ1-4; 12 nucleotides align to TRBD1. This CDR3 is 16 amino acids long. From germline, CDR1 is SGHRS and CDR2 YFSETQ. Germline trimming cut 7 bases from V and 6 bases from J; bases unmatched to any gene: 10. Written as DNA, the CDR3 is TGCGCCAGCCATGCGGGACAGGGGGCGCGATATGAAAAACTGTTTTTT. Protein product: CASHAGQGARYEKLFF.

V gene TRBV29-1 combines with J gene TRBJ2-7; D perhaps matches TRBD1 (6 bases). The V gene lost 8 bases and the J gene lost 0 bases, with 8 bases spanning the gap. The CDR3 contains 11 residues. Germline-derived CDR1 and CDR2 are SQVTM and ANQGSEA. The CDR3 protein is CSYRVSYEQYF. CDR3 DNA: TGCAGCTACAGGGTCTCCTACGAGCAGTACTTC.

This sequence joins TRBV19 and TRBJ1-1; TRBD1 might be the D (5 bases). This CDR3 spans 13 amino acids. The germline V gene encodes CDR1 LNHDA and CDR2 SQIVND (reference sequence). V dropped 5 bases and J dropped 5 bases, with 12 bases sitting between them. The DNA for the CDR3 is TGTGCCAGTAGTCCTTGGGGGGGGACTGAAGCTTTCTTT. As protein: CASSPWGGTEAFF.

This chain joins TRBV6-1 and TRBJ1-1; D gene unclear. Germline V gene data show CDR1 as MNHNS and CDR2 as SASEGT. CDR3 length: 13 amino acids. The V and J ends lost 4 bases and 2 bases respectively, with 8 bases between them. Here the CDR3 reads CASSVEGNTEAFF. DNA of the CDR3: TGTGCCAGCAGTGTTGAGGGAAACACTGAAGCTTTCTTT.

The rearrangement joins TRBV7-3 to TRBJ2-5; no definite D call. V was shortened by 5 bases and J by 2 bases, with 9 bases between the two germline ends. Per the germline V gene, CDR1 is SGHTA and CDR2 is FQGTGA. CDR3 length: 13 residues. The CDR3 region has the DNA TGTGCCAGCAGCAAAAGAGTACAAGAGACCCAGTACTTC. Its translation is CASSKRVQETQYF. Full variable domain (rest looked up from reference TRBV7-3 and TRBJ2-5): GAGVSQTPSNKVTEKGKYVELRCDPISGHTALYWYRQSLGQGPEFLIYFQGTGAADDSGLPNDRFFAVRPEGSVSTLKIQRTERGDSAVYLCASSKRVQETQYFGPGTRLLVL.

The chain joins TRBV5-6 to TRBJ2-1, with 10 positions matching TRBD2. The CDR3 consists of 15 residues. V shed 2 bases, J shed 6 bases, and the junction held 5 bases outside the gene matches. Germline assignment: CDR1 SGHDT and CDR2 YYEEEE. As DNA, the CDR3 is TGTGCCAGCAGCTTACCCGGACTAGCGGTCAATGAGCAGTTCTTC. Translation gives CASSLPGLAVNEQFF.